Detailed here is one TCR beta chain. This specimen belongs to a study of T-cell memory formation after mild COVID-19. CDR1 is SGHRS and CDR2 is YFSETQ in the germline V gene. The CDR3 totals 15 residues. V was clipped by 4 bases and J by 8 bases, with 18 bases between them. In TCRdb, the 5' RACE reads were re-called with MiXCR into one record per CDR3 protein. The sample lists hundreds of thousands of distinct CDR3 sequences, about a fifth occurring once. The chain uses TRBV5-1 and TRBJ1-4; no clear D gene. Sequencing was done on a sample of PBMCs or a T cell subset sorted from them (not recorded which). The sequence was obtained from an adult woman who had mild COVID-19 (a few samples of this study predate the infection). Cell type and time point are not known. CDR3 sequence (DNA): TGCGCCAGCAGCCAGTACCCAGAGAACGGGGAAAAACTGTTTTTT. Amino acid sequence: CASSQYPENGEKLFF.